Each of the 21 T cell receptor beta chains below was sequenced from the same sample in a study of radiotherapy plus CTLA-4 blockade in lung cancer. Produced via immunoSEQ multiplex PCR; TCRdb's table is partial and in-frame only. This table holds approximately 47,000 clones, roughly 60% found once. The sample was peripheral blood, taken from a patient treated with radiotherapy plus ipilimumab. The receptors here all came from a human donor with non-small cell lung cancer who had a partial response to radiotherapy plus ipilimumab.

The V gene is TRBV6-1, the J gene TRBJ2-5; D gene ambiguous. The length of the CDR3 is 12 residues. Germline V gives CDR1 MNHNS, CDR2 SASEGT. V was clipped by 2 bases and J by 4 bases, with 5 bases between them. In nucleotides, the CDR3 is TGTGCCAGCAGTGAATCAGGAGAGACCCAGTACTTC. Protein sequence: CASSESGETQYF.

The chain combines TRBV6-5 with TRBJ1-2; D is perhaps TRBD1 (5 bases). The V end was cut by 2 bases, the J end by 5 bases, with 15 bases between. The germline V gene has CDR1 MNHEY and CDR2 SVGAGI. The CDR3 length is 15 residues. For the CDR3, the DNA is TGTGCCAGCAGTTACGGGCAGGGTGGGGGGTATGGCTACACCTTC. It translates to CASSYGQGGGYGYTF.

Note on this clone: The junction differs from germline at one of its ends, possibly a read error. The rearrangement uses TRBV18 and TRBJ2-7; 10 bases align to TRBD1. Germline V gene sequence: CDR1 KGHSH, CDR2 LQKENI. This CDR3 spans 16 amino acids. Here the CDR3 reads CASSSLPGQGSSEQYF. CDR3 DNA sequence: TGTGCCAGCTCATCGCTCCCGGGACAGGGGTCCTCCGAGCAGTACTTC.

The chain has TRBV7-9 and TRBJ1-1, with D hard to call. The CDR3 runs 15 residues. Trimming pared 5 bases from V and 1 base from J, leaving 14 bases between. Germline CDR1 and CDR2: SEHNR and FQNEAQ (reference sequence). The CDR3 DNA is TGTGCCAGCAGCCCCCGACTAAATGCGAACACTGAAGCTTTCTTT. Protein: CASSPRLNANTEAFF.

This clone turned up a few times. The chain uses TRBV6-1 and TRBJ1-5, with 9 positions matching TRBD1. The CDR3 contains 15 residues. J was trimmed by 4 bases and V by 7 bases; bases with no gene match: 8. The germline V gene has CDR1 MNHNS and CDR2 SASEGT. In DNA, the CDR3 is TGTGCCAGCAATCCGGGACAGGGTCAAAATCAGCCCCAGCATTTT. The encoded protein is CASNPGQGQNQPQHF.

The V and J genes are TRBV7-2 and TRBJ2-4, with TRBD2 identical over 9 bases. The trim removed 5 bases at V and 6 bases at J, leaving 11 bases unmatched. CDR3 size: 16 residues. Germline-derived CDR1 and CDR2 are SGHTA and FQGNSA. Here the CDR3 reads CASSPWGSGSRNIQYF. CDR3 nucleotides: TGTGCCAGCAGCCCCTGGGGTAGCGGGAGTCGAAACATTCAGTACTTC.

This chain joins TRBV30 and TRBJ2-7; the match to TRBD2 covers 8 bases. The ends lost 4 bases at V and 7 bases at J; junction bases unmatched: 15. The CDR3 contains 15 residues. Looked up from germline, CDR1 is GTSNPN and CDR2 is SVGIG (reference sequence). Here the CDR3 DNA reads TGTGCCTGGAAGCCCCGGGGAGCGGGAGACGAAGAGCAGTACTTC. Residues: CAWKPRGAGDEEQYF. The full variable domain, in which reference TRBV30 and TRBJ2-7 provide the parts outside the CDR3, is SQTIHQWPATLVQPVGSPLSLECTVEGTSNPNLYWYRQAAGRGLQLLFYSVGIGQISSEVPQNLSASRPQDRQFILSSKKLLLSDSGFYLCAWKPRGAGDEEQYFGPGTRLTVT.

The chain carries TRBV16 and TRBJ1-5; D possibly corresponds to TRBD1 (5 bases). Germline-derived CDR1 and CDR2 are KGHSY and FQNENV. V was trimmed by 0 bases and J by 7 bases, leaving 13 bases between them. This CDR3 is built from 15 residues. The CDR3 DNA is TGTGCCAGCAGCCAATCGTTGGGGGGGGGACAGCCCCAGCATTTT. Protein: CASSQSLGGGQPQHF.

This chain uses TRBV7-2 with TRBJ2-7, with TRBD2 identical over 8 bases. The CDR3 is 15 amino acids. Germline V gene data show CDR1 as SGHTA and CDR2 as FQGNSA. Losses at the gene ends were 4 bases for V and 2 bases for J; bases not matched to a gene: 7. For the CDR3, the DNA is TGTGCCAGCAGCTCTGTAACTAGCGGCCCCTACGAGCAGTACTTC. Its protein product is CASSSVTSGPYEQYF.

This clone was found once. The V and J genes are TRBV7-3 and TRBJ1-1; TRBD1 agrees at 9 bases. Germline values: CDR1 SGHTA, CDR2 FQGTGA. The length of the CDR3 is 15 residues. After removal of 5 bases from V and 4 bases from J, the junction contained 8 bases not matched to a gene. Here the CDR3 reads CASSIIRGQGTEAFF. As DNA, the CDR3 is TGTGCCAGCAGCATAATTAGGGGACAGGGCACTGAAGCTTTCTTT.

CDR3 DNA sequence: TGTGCCAGCAGCAAAGCAAGCGGTTATAGCAATCAGCCCCAGCATTTT. It is translated as CASSKASGYSNQPQHF. The chain carries TRBV21-1 and TRBJ1-5. TRBV21-1 is recorded as a pseudogene. This CDR3 has 16 residues.

The gene calls are TRBV25-1 and TRBJ2-7; no definite D call. The CDR3 has 14 residues. Germline CDR1 reads MGHDK; CDR2 reads SYGVNS. Trimming shortened V by 6 bases and J by 2 bases, and 14 bases separated the two germline ends. The CDR3 DNA reads as TGTGCCAGCAGCTCTGCCCTCTACCCCTACGAGCAGTACTTC. It translates to CASSSALYPYEQYF.

The chain uses TRBV25-1 and TRBJ2-2; D unclear. CDR1 and CDR2 (germline): MGHDK, SYGVNS. V lost 8 bases and J lost 3, with 7 bases in between. The CDR3 length is 12 residues. The CDR3 is CASSYYTGELFF. CDR3 DNA: TGTGCCAGCTCCTACTACACCGGGGAGCTGTTTTTT.

V is TRBV6-6 and J is TRBJ1-1; D gene ambiguous. Germline V gene data show CDR1 as MNHNY and CDR2 as SVGAGI (reference sequence). The V and J ends lost 5 bases and 7 bases respectively, with 17 bases between them. The CDR3 consists of 14 residues. CDR3 in amino acids: CASSRPGKISEAFF. The CDR3 nucleotides are TGTGCCAGCAGTCGTCCCGGGAAGATAAGTGAAGCTTTCTTT.

This clone was seen a few times. The genes are TRBV7-9 and TRBJ1-1; no firm D call. The germline gives CDR1 SEHNR, CDR2 FQNEAQ (reference sequence). The CDR3 consists of 13 residues. The ends were cut back, 3 bases at V and 3 bases at J, with 8 bases in the middle. CDR3 region: CASSFDVDTEAFF. The CDR3 DNA follows: TGTGCCAGCAGCTTTGATGTAGACACTGAAGCTTTCTTT.

This clone was seen once. At one boundary the junction diverges from the germline segment, which might be a read error. The chain is built from TRBV7-7 and TRBJ2-3; 7 bases agree with TRBD2. The CDR3 runs 15 residues. From germline, CDR1 is SSHAT and CDR2 FNYEAQ (reference sequence). The CDR3 nucleotides read TGTGCTAGCAGCTTAGGGAGCGGGGGCACAGATACGCAGTATTTT. This gives the protein CASSLGSGGTDTQYF.

This clone was recorded once. The genes are TRBV2 and TRBJ2-7; D is possibly TRBD1 (6 bases). There are 11 residues in the CDR3. Trimming took off 6 bases at V and 6 bases at J, with 9 bases between the two ends. In germline, CDR1 is SNHLY, CDR2 FYNNEI. CDR3 sequence reads: CASRQGAEQYF. CDR3 nucleotides: TGTGCCAGCAGACAGGGTGCCGAGCAGTACTTC.

This sequence joins TRBV6-1 and TRBJ2-1, with 8 bases aligning to TRBD1. Germline CDR1 and CDR2: MNHNS and SASEGT. The ends lost 3 bases at V and 10 bases at J; junction bases unmatched: 14. There are 16 residues in the CDR3. The CDR3 bases are TGTGCCAGCAGTGACCCGAGTTGGGCAGGGGGCGCCGAGCAGTTCTTC. Translating it yields CASSDPSWAGGAEQFF.

This chain links TRBV5-6 with TRBJ2-1; the D gene is possibly TRBD1 (5 bases). The germline V gene has CDR1 SGHDT and CDR2 YYEEEE. This CDR3 spans 15 amino acids. The V gene lost 2 bases and the J gene lost 0 bases, with 9 bases spanning the gap. Here the CDR3 reads CASSFQGSSYNEQFF. CDR3 coding DNA: TGTGCCAGCAGCTTCCAGGGAAGCTCCTACAATGAGCAGTTCTTC.

CDR3 loop: CASSKGGKAVVYEQYF. The CDR3, as DNA: TGTGCCAGCAGCAAAGGAGGAAAAGCGGTAGTCTACGAGCAGTACTTC. The gene calls are TRBV7-2 and TRBJ2-7; D possibly corresponds to TRBD2 (5 bases). Germline values: CDR1 SGHTA, CDR2 FQGNSA. Trimming pared 5 bases from V and 3 bases from J, leaving 20 bases between. This CDR3 comprises 16 residues.

The chain combines TRBV5-1 with TRBJ2-1, with 9 nucleotides matching TRBD2. The ends lost 6 bases at V and 6 bases at J; junction bases unmatched: 7. CDR3 length: 14 amino acids. From germline, CDR1 is SGHRS and CDR2 YFSETQ. The CDR3, as DNA: TGCGCCAGCACTATGCCTAGCGGGACCAATGAGCAGTTCTTC. This translates into CASTMPSGTNEQFF.